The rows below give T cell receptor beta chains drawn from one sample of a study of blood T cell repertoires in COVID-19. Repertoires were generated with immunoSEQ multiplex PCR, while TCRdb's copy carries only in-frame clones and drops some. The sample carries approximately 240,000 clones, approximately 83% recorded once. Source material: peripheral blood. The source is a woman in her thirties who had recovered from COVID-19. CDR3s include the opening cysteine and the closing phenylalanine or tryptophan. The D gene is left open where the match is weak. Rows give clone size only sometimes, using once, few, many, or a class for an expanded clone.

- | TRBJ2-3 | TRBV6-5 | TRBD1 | CASNPGQDATDTQYF | TGTGCCAGCAACCCCGGACAGGACGCTACGGATACGCAGTATTTT
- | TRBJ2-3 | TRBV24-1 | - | CATSDPSGGTDTQYF | TGTGCCACCAGTGACCCATCGGGGGGCACAGATACGCAGTATTTT
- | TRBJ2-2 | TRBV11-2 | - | CASSSRHRANTGELFF | TGTGCCAGCAGCTCCCGTCACCGCGCGAACACCGGGGAGCTGTTTTTT
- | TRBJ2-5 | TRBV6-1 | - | CASSDRASEETQYF | TGTGCCAGCAGTGACAGGGCCTCGGAGGAGACCCAGTACTTC
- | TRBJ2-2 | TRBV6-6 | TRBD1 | CASSPLTQGANTGELFF | TGTGCCAGCAGTCCACTCACCCAGGGGGCGAACACCGGGGAGCTGTTTTTT
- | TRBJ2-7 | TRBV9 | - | CASSVDPGNPYEQYF | TGTGCCAGCAGCGTAGATCCAGGGAACCCCTACGAGCAGTACTTC
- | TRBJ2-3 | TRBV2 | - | CASSVDTWETDTQYF | TGTGCCAGCAGTGTTGACACCTGGGAGACAGATACGCAGTATTTT
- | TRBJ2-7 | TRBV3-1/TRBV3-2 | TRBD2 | CASSQQKRGGSYEQYF | TGTGCCAGCAGCCAACAAAAGCGGGGGGGCTCCTACGAGCAGTACTTC
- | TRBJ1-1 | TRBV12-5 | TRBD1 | CASGLSRGSQGATEAFF | TGTGCTAGTGGTTTGTCTCGCGGGTCACAGGGGGCCACTGAAGCTTTCTTT
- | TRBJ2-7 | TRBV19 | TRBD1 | CASKVEAGGNYEQYF | TGTGCCAGTAAGGTGGAAGCAGGGGGAAACTACGAGCAGTACTTC
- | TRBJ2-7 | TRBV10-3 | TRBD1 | CAITSDRESYEQYF | TGTGCCATCACGTCGGACAGGGAGTCCTACGAGCAGTACTTC
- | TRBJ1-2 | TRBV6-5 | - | CASRANYGYTF | TGTGCCAGCAGGGCGAACTACGGCTACACCTTC
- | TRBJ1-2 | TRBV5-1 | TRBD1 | CASSVGDRTNYGYTF | TGCGCCAGCAGCGTGGGGGACAGAACTAACTATGGCTACACCTTC
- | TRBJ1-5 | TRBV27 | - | CASSNWYSQPQHF | TGTGCCAGCTCAAACTGGTATAGTCAGCCCCAGCATTTT
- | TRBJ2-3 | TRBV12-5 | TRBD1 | CASGSGQVTDTQYF | TGTGCTAGTGGTTCCGGACAGGTTACAGATACGCAGTATTTT
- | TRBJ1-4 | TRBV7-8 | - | CATGHNYEKLFF | TGTGCCACGGGACATAATTATGAAAAACTGTTTTTT
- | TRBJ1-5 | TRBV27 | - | CASSLSGTNNQPQHF | TGTGCCAGCAGTTTAAGTGGGACAAACAATCAGCCCCAGCATTTT
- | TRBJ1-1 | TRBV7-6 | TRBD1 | CASSSRDRGQYTEAFF | TGTGCCAGCAGCTCTCGGGACAGGGGGCAGTACACTGAAGCTTTCTTT
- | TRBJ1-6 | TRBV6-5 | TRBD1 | CASSYGTVYSPLHF | TGTGCCAGCAGTTATGGGACAGTTTACTCACCCCTCCACTTT
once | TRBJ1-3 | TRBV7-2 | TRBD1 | CASSSRTGGNTIYF | TGTGCCAGCAGCTCTAGGACAGGGGGAAACACCATATATTTT
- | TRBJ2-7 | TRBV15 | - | CATSRDRQYEQYF | TGTGCCACCAGCAGAGATCGACAGTACGAGCAGTACTTC
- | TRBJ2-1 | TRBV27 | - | CASTRGASSYNEQFF | TGTGCCAGCACTCGGGGGGCTAGCTCCTACAATGAGCAGTTCTTC
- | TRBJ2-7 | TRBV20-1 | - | CSVGRIYEQYF | TGCAGTGTGGGGAGAATCTACGAGCAGTACTTC
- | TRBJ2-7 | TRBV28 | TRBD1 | CASSLGTGRTYEQYF | TGTGCCAGCAGTTTAGGGACAGGGAGGACCTACGAGCAGTACTTC
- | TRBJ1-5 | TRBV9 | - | CASNLDGEGTQHF | TGTGCCAGCAACTTAGACGGGGAAGGGACCCAGCATTTT
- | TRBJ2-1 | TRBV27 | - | CASSSDYYNEQFF | TGTGCCAGCAGTTCCGACTATTACAATGAGCAGTTCTTC
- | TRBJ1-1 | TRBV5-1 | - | CASTYSAAGEAFF | TGCGCCAGCACCTACTCGGCCGCAGGTGAAGCTTTCTTT
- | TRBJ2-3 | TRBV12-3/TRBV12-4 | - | CASSFGETDTQYF | TGTGCCAGCAGTTTCGGGGAAACAGATACGCAGTATTTT
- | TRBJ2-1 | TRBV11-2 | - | CASSLTEEQFF | TGTGCCAGCAGCTTGACAGAGGAGCAGTTCTTC
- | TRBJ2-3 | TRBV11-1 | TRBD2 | CASSPGLAKTDTQYF | TGTGCCAGCAGCCCCGGACTAGCGAAAACAGATACGCAGTATTTT
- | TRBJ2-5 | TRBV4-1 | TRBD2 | CASSQEGRGQETQYF | TGCGCCAGCAGCCAAGAAGGGAGGGGACAAGAGACCCAGTACTTC
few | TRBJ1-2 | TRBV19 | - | CASSPSIGGYTF | TGTGCCAGTAGTCCGAGTATCGGTGGCTACACCTTC
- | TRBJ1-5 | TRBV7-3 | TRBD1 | CASSLQGAGSNQPQHF | TGTGCCAGCAGCCTCCAGGGGGCTGGAAGCAATCAGCCCCAGCATTTT
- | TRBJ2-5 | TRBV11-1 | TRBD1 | CASSLRQGVQQTQYF | TGTGCCAGCAGCTTGAGGCAGGGGGTCCAACAGACCCAGTACTTC
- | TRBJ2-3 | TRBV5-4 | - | CASSLDSTDTQYF | TGTGCCAGCAGCTTGGACTCGACAGATACGCAGTATTTT
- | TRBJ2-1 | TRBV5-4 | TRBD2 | CASSQTSGGLNEQFF | TGTGCCAGCAGCCAGACTAGCGGGGGGCTTAATGAGCAGTTCTTC
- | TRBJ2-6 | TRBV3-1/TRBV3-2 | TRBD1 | CASSQDAGTVAVLTF | TGTGCCAGCAGCCAAGACGCCGGGACAGTTGCCGTCCTGACTTTC
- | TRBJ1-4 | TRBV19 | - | CASSPAIGVTNEKLFF | TGTGCCAGTAGCCCTGCGATCGGGGTAACTAATGAAAAACTGTTTTTT
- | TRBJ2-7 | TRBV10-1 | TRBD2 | CASNTSGGGGAYEQYF | TGCGCCAGCAATACTAGCGGGGGAGGAGGTGCCTACGAGCAGTACTTC
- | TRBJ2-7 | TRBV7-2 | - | CASSLSGYEQYF | TGTGCCAGCAGCTTAAGCGGCTACGAGCAGTACTTC
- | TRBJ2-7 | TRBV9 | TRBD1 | CASSTDEGAYYEQYF | TGTGCCAGCAGCACGGATGAGGGGGCGTACTACGAGCAGTACTTC